The 28 T cell receptor beta chains below come from one sample, sequenced in a study of cytomegalovirus exposure and HLA in healthy donors. Both 60 Vbeta primers and 13 Jbeta primers went into the PCR. Assay used: immunoSEQ multiplex PCR; TCRdb lists only in-frame clones, some missing. Of roughly 90,000 clones listed, about four fifths were seen once; the top ten hold under 8.5%. The sample taken for sequencing was PBMCs. These receptors were collected from a young man in good health and CMV-seronegative.

The chain recombines TRBV4-1 with TRBJ1-2; TRBD1 might be the D (5 bases). The CDR3 consists of 15 residues. V was trimmed by 0 bases and J by 3 bases, leaving 11 bases between them. The germline V gene encodes CDR1 MGHRA and CDR2 YSYEKL. The CDR3 nucleotides are TGCGCCAGCAGCCAAGATCCAGGGCGACACTATGGCTACACCTTC. Translating it yields CASSQDPGRHYGYTF.

The chain recombines TRBV7-9 with TRBJ2-2, with 12 bases that match TRBD2. With V trimmed by 5 bases and J by 5 bases, 3 bases remained unmatched. The CDR3 loop spans 15 amino acids. Germline-derived CDR1 and CDR2 are SEHNR and FQNEAQ (reference sequence). CDR3 DNA: TGTGCCAGCAGCCCGCTAGCGGGAGGGACCGGGGAGCTGTTTTTT. Translating gives CASSPLAGGTGELFF.

V gene TRBV11-2 combines with J gene TRBJ2-7; TRBD2 aligns across 7 bases. The CDR3 is 14 amino acids. The J segment lost 5 bases and the V segment lost 1 base, leaving 5 bases of the junction unmatched. Looked up from germline, CDR1 is SGHAT and CDR2 is FQNNGV. CDR3 sequence (DNA): TGTGCCAGCAGCTTAGCGGGGAGGGTCCACGAGCAGTACTTC. Translating it yields CASSLAGRVHEQYF.

Within the sample, this clone is medium-sized. The V and J genes are TRBV30 and TRBJ2-3, with 7 positions matching TRBD2. The CDR3 sequence is 15 residues long. After removal of 3 bases from V and 0 bases from J, the junction contained 6 bases not matched to a gene. CDR1 and CDR2 from the germline V gene are GTSNPN and SVGIG (reference sequence). CDR3 DNA: TGTGCCTGGAGCTATCTAGCGGACAGCACAGATACGCAGTATTTT. Translated: CAWSYLADSTDTQYF.

CDR3 in amino acids: CASSLTPNTEAFF. The CDR3 bases are TGCGCCAGCAGCTTGACTCCGAACACTGAAGCTTTCTTT. V usage is TRBV5-1 and J usage is TRBJ1-1; no definite D call. Trimming cost V 1 base and J 1 base, with 5 bases left between them. Germline V gives CDR1 SGHRS, CDR2 YFSETQ. The CDR3 extends over 13 amino acids.

The chain recombines TRBV7-7 with TRBJ1-4; 9 nucleotides agree with TRBD1. The trim removed 4 bases at V and 3 bases at J, leaving 3 bases unmatched. Germline assignment: CDR1 SSHAT and CDR2 FNYEAQ (reference sequence). CDR3 size: 15 residues. CDR3 region: CASSSGQGANEKLFF. CDR3 nucleotides: TGTGCCAGCAGCTCGGGACAGGGTGCTAATGAAAAACTGTTTTTT.

The chain is built from TRBV28 and TRBJ2-1, with 7 bases fitting TRBD1. Germline CDR1 reads MDHEN; CDR2 reads SYDVKM. The trim removed 10 bases at V and 2 bases at J, leaving 2 bases unmatched. The CDR3 is 12 residues long. DNA of the CDR3: TGTGCCAACGGGACAGCCTACAATGAGCAGTTCTTC. As protein: CANGTAYNEQFF.

The V gene is TRBV7-6, the J gene TRBJ2-7; 8 nucleotides align to TRBD1. The trim removed 5 bases at V and 5 bases at J, leaving 8 bases unmatched. Germline V gene sequence: CDR1 SGHVS, CDR2 FNYEAQ. CDR3 size: 14 residues. CDR3 bases: TGTGCCAGCAGCCTACAGGGGGATTTCGACGAGCAGTACTTC. It is translated as CASSLQGDFDEQYF.

This clone was counted between two and nine times. At one of its ends the junction is not consistent with the germline gene, which may arise from a read error. This CDR3 reads CASRYSTGNGNTIYF. The CDR3 region has the DNA TGTGCCAGCAGGTACTCGACAGGGAATGGAAACACCATATATTTT. The chain employs TRBV6-5 and TRBJ1-3, with 7 bases that match TRBD1. Germline V lookup: CDR1 MNHEY, CDR2 SVGAGI. The CDR3 has 15 amino acids.

This clone was counted between two and nine times. This chain uses TRBV23-1 with TRBJ1-4; a weak D match, TRBD1 (5 bases). TRBV23-1 belongs to the ORF category, with a function that is uncertain. With 5 bases removed from V and 0 bases from J, the gap between germline ends came to 7 bases. CDR3 length: 14 amino acids. In nucleotides, the CDR3 is TGCGCCAGCAGTGAGACAGCAACTAATGAAAAACTGTTTTTT. Amino acid sequence: CASSETATNEKLFF.

V and J are TRBV19 and TRBJ1-1; D uncertain. The CDR3 loop spans 16 amino acids. Germline V gene sequence: CDR1 LNHDA, CDR2 SQIVND (reference sequence). V was cut by 7 bases and J by 4 bases, with 22 bases left in between. CDR3 residues: CASNLSIGGRATEAFF. CDR3 DNA sequence: TGTGCCAGTAACCTGTCGATAGGAGGTAGGGCCACTGAAGCTTTCTTT.

This clone was counted a few times. V gene TRBV6-4 combines with J gene TRBJ2-1; D unresolved. The CDR3 totals 13 residues. CDR1 is MRHNA and CDR2 is SNTAGT in the germline V gene. V dropped 0 bases and J dropped 5 bases, with 5 bases sitting between them. The DNA for the CDR3 is TGTGCCAGCAGTGACTCGGCCAACAATGAGCAGTTCTTC. Translation: CASSDSANNEQFF.

The chain uses TRBV5-1 and TRBJ2-5; 7 bases align to TRBD2. CDR1 SGHRS and CDR2 YFSETQ come from the germline V gene. Trimming at V came to 3 bases and at J to 4 bases, leaving 12 bases not matched to a gene. There are 16 residues in the CDR3. The CDR3 nucleotides read TGCGCCAGCAGCTCCCTGGATAGCGGGTGGGGAGAGACCCAGTACTTC. It encodes CASSSLDSGWGETQYF.

V and J are TRBV7-6 and TRBJ2-1; the match to TRBD1 covers 9 bases. The germline gives CDR1 SGHVS, CDR2 FNYEAQ. With 5 bases clipped from V and 3 bases from J, the junction kept 5 bases outside the gene matches. The CDR3 has 15 amino acids. The CDR3 coding sequence is TGTGCCAGCAGCCCACCGGGACAGGGCTACAATGAGCAGTTCTTC. The encoded protein is CASSPPGQGYNEQFF.

The chain joins TRBV6-5 to TRBJ1-1, with D unresolved. This CDR3 is built from 14 residues. Germline CDR1 MNHEY, CDR2 SVGAGI. Trimming took 1 base from V and 5 from J, leaving 11 bases between them. In DNA form, the CDR3 reads TGTGCCAGCAGTTACTTCCAATCGGGAACTGAAGCTTTCTTT. Amino acid sequence: CASSYFQSGTEAFF.

This clone has just a few counts. The gene calls are TRBV7-8 and TRBJ1-5; the D gene is possibly TRBD1 (6 bases). The germline V and J ends were trimmed by 2 bases and 4 bases, with 15 bases remaining between them. The CDR3 loop spans 16 amino acids. Germline-derived CDR1 and CDR2 are SGHVS and FQNEAQ. The CDR3 spells CASSLLQGKLNQPQHF. CDR3 sequence (DNA): TGTGCCAGCAGCTTATTACAGGGCAAATTAAATCAGCCCCAGCATTTT.

V gene TRBV23-1 combines with J gene TRBJ1-5, with D hard to call. TRBV23-1 is filed as an ORF, its function uncertain. The CDR3 runs 15 residues. Trimming stripped 1 base from V and 5 bases from J, with 12 bases between. The CDR3 nucleotides read TGCGCCAGCAGTCAATACGCGGGAATGGATCAGCCCCAGCATTTT. Protein product: CASSQYAGMDQPQHF.

The chain uses TRBV28 and TRBJ1-5; 8 positions agree with TRBD1. The CDR3 is made up of 16 amino acids. V dropped 4 bases and J dropped 3; count of bases not matched to a gene: 8. CDR1 and CDR2 from the germline V gene are MDHEN and SYDVKM. CDR3 in DNA: TGTGCCAGCAGTTCCCAAGACAGGGGTTTCAATCAGCCCCAGCATTTT. This translates into CASSSQDRGFNQPQHF.

The chain has TRBV7-9 and TRBJ2-7; D not certain. Germline V lookup: CDR1 SEHNR, CDR2 FQNEAQ (reference sequence). CDR3 length: 12 amino acids. Trimming took off 2 bases at V and 3 bases at J, with 5 bases between the two ends. The CDR3 region has the DNA TGTGCCAGCAGCTTACTTCGCTACGAGCAGTACTTC. Its translation is CASSLLRYEQYF.

This clone was picked up a small number of times. The chain employs TRBV7-2 and TRBJ2-3, with unresolved D. The CDR3 loop spans 12 amino acids. Trimming took 5 bases from V and 4 from J, leaving 7 bases between them. Germline V gene lookup returns CDR1 SGHTA and CDR2 FQGNSA. DNA of the CDR3: TGTGCCAGCAGCCAGTCATCAGATACGCAGTATTTT. It specifies CASSQSSDTQYF.

The chain joins TRBV11-3 to TRBJ2-3; 9 bases align to TRBD1. V shed 5 bases, J shed 1 base, and the junction held 10 bases outside the gene matches. CDR1 is SGHNT, CDR2 YENEEA, per germline. The CDR3 runs 17 residues. The CDR3 here is CASSLHRGRGGTDTQYF. CDR3 DNA: TGTGCCAGCAGCCTCCACAGGGGGCGGGGAGGCACAGATACGCAGTATTTT. Looking up the rest from reference TRBV11-3 and TRBJ2-3 gives the full variable domain: EAGVVQSPRYKIIEKKQPVAFWCNPISGHNTLYWYLQNLGQGPELLIRYENEEAVDDSQLPKDRFSAERLKGVDSTLKIQPAELGDSAVYLCASSLHRGRGGTDTQYFGPGTRLTVL.

This chain connects TRBV7-2 to TRBJ2-7, with 10 bases fitting TRBD1. The germline CDR1 and CDR2 sequences are SGHTA and FQGNSA. The CDR3 contains 16 residues. The V and J ends lost 5 bases and 1 base, in that order; junction bases with no gene match: 8. CDR3 DNA sequence: TGTGCCAGCAGCCCCCGGACAGGGGGGCGATCCTACGAGCAGTACTTC. Its translation: CASSPRTGGRSYEQYF.

Concerning this clone itself: A read error may produce the germline difference seen at one junction end. CDR3 nucleotide sequence: TGTGCCAGCAGAGAAGACAGAGACACTGAAGCTTTCTTT. Translating gives CASREDRDTEAFF. The chain has TRBV6-1 and TRBJ1-1; D may be TRBD1 (5 bases). CDR1 and CDR2 (germline): MNHNS, SASEGT. CDR3 length: 13 residues.

The chain is built from TRBV19 and TRBJ1-2, with TRBD1 matching 8 bases. CDR1 is LNHDA and CDR2 is SQIVND in the germline V gene (reference sequence). The CDR3 runs to 16 residues. Unmatched junction bases numbered 14, after V lost 9 bases and J lost 2 bases. CDR3 loop: CARPSPGPGGNYGYTF. The CDR3 coding sequence is TGTGCCAGACCAAGTCCCGGACCAGGGGGCAACTATGGCTACACCTTC.

The chain combines TRBV10-3 with TRBJ2-3; tentative D call: TRBD2 (7 bases). The CDR3 loop spans 14 amino acids. Trimming removed 4 bases from V and 2 bases from J, with 10 bases in between. Germline V gene lookup returns CDR1 ENHRY and CDR2 SYGVKD. The CDR3 region is CAISGGGLTDTQYF. CDR3 sequence (DNA): TGTGCCATCAGTGGCGGGGGCCTCACAGATACGCAGTATTTT.

This clone has a handful of counts. The V call is TRBV30, the J call TRBJ2-3; 8 bases align to TRBD1. CDR3 length: 13 amino acids. V shed 5 bases, J shed 3 bases, and the junction held 4 bases outside the gene matches. From germline, CDR1 is GTSNPN and CDR2 SVGIG (reference sequence). CDR3 sequence: CAWAGGVTDTQYF. DNA of the CDR3: TGTGCCTGGGCAGGGGGCGTAACAGATACGCAGTATTTT.

V and J are TRBV7-8 and TRBJ1-1; maybe TRBD1 (6 bases). Trimming cost V 5 bases and J 6 bases, with 19 bases left between them. The CDR3 is made up of 15 amino acids. The V gene's germline CDR1 is SGHVS and CDR2 FQNEAQ. In DNA form, the CDR3 reads TGTGCCAGCAGCCTCACGGCGGGGGGCCAACCTGAAGCTTTCTTT. The encoded protein is CASSLTAGGQPEAFF.

This clone was detected once. The chain uses TRBV5-4 and TRBJ1-2, with a tentative D call TRBD1 (6 bases). Between the trimmed V and J ends, which lost 0 bases and 0 bases, there was a span of 15 bases. The CDR3 is 17 amino acids. CDR1 and CDR2 from the germline V gene are SGHNT and YYREEE (reference sequence). DNA for the CDR3: TGTGCCAGCAGCTTGGGGAGGGGGGGGCCAGCTAACTATGGCTACACCTTC. As protein: CASSLGRGGPANYGYTF. The whole variable domain, filled in from reference TRBV5-4 and TRBJ1-2, reads ETGVTQSPTHLIKTRGQQVTLRCSSQSGHNTVSWYQQALGQGPQFIFQYYREEENGRGNFPPRFSGLQFPNYSSELNVNALELDDSALYLCASSLGRGGPANYGYTFGSGTRLTVV.